These 30 T cell receptor beta chains were all obtained from the same sample, sequenced in a study of blood T cell repertoires in COVID-19. Sequencing used immunoSEQ multiplex PCR; TCRdb keeps in-frame clones, though not all of them. In the table there are approximately 200,000 clones, 70% to 85% of which are singletons. The specimen sequenced was peripheral blood. The receptors come from a woman aged 45-65 years with acute or convalescent COVID-19.

This sequence joins TRBV5-1 and TRBJ2-7, with 8 bases fitting TRBD2. V lost 0 bases and J lost 4; bases outside the gene matches: 3. CDR1 SGHRS and CDR2 YFSETQ come from the germline V gene. The CDR3 loop spans 14 amino acids. The CDR3 region has the DNA TGCGCCAGCAGCTTGGGCGGGGGGAGTTACGAGCAGTACTTC. This sequence encodes CASSLGGGSYEQYF.

The chain is built from TRBV6-5 and TRBJ2-7; TRBD1 agrees at 7 bases. The ends lost 0 bases at V and 5 bases at J; junction bases unmatched: 4. Germline assignment: CDR1 MNHEY and CDR2 SVGAGI. This CDR3 is built from 14 residues. This CDR3 is CASSYSNQGDEQYF. As DNA, the CDR3 is TGTGCCAGCAGTTACTCGAACCAGGGGGACGAGCAGTACTTC.

The chain combines TRBV5-4 with TRBJ1-2, with unresolved D. Germline values: CDR1 SGHNT, CDR2 YYREEE (reference sequence). Trimming took off 4 bases at V and 5 bases at J, with 9 bases between the two ends. CDR3 length: 12 amino acids. CDR3 sequence reads: CASSPDGYGYTF. In nucleotides, the CDR3 is TGTGCCAGCAGCCCAGACGGGTATGGCTACACCTTC. The full variable domain, rest sourced from reference TRBV5-4 and TRBJ1-2, is ETGVTQSPTHLIKTRGQQVTLRCSSQSGHNTVSWYQQALGQGPQFIFQYYREEENGRGNFPPRFSGLQFPNYSSELNVNALELDDSALYLCASSPDGYGYTFGSGTRLTVV.

The chain combines TRBV6-5 with TRBJ2-2; 9 bases are a match to TRBD1. The CDR3 has 15 residues. Germline V gives CDR1 MNHEY, CDR2 SVGAGI. With V trimmed by 4 bases and J by 3 bases, 3 bases remained unmatched. CDR3 residues: CASSFGQGYTGELFF. In DNA form, the CDR3 reads TGTGCCAGCAGTTTCGGACAGGGGTACACCGGGGAGCTGTTTTTT.

The V gene is TRBV5-4, the J gene TRBJ2-7; a weak D match, TRBD2 (5 bases). Germline assignment: CDR1 SGHNT and CDR2 YYREEE (reference sequence). The V end lost 2 bases, the J end lost 4 bases, and 7 bases lay between the germline ends. This CDR3 is built from 12 residues. The CDR3 sequence is CASSFTGYEQYF. The CDR3 DNA is TGTGCCAGCAGCTTTACGGGGTACGAGCAGTACTTC.

This clone was observed a single time. The rearrangement joins TRBV6-1 to TRBJ1-1; D perhaps matches TRBD1 (6 bases). V was shortened by 3 bases and J by 1 base, with 6 bases between the two germline ends. The germline V gene has CDR1 MNHNS and CDR2 SASEGT. CDR3 length equals 13 residues. The CDR3 loop is CASSDRGNTEAFF. CDR3 DNA sequence: TGTGCCAGCAGTGACAGGGGGAACACTGAAGCTTTCTTT.

J is TRBJ2-3 and V is TRBV19; the match to TRBD1 covers 8 bases. The CDR3 runs to 15 residues. Germline-derived CDR1 and CDR2 are LNHDA and SQIVND (reference sequence). The ends lost 6 bases at V and 1 base at J; junction bases unmatched: 6. CDR3 DNA: TGTGCCAGTAGGACAGGGGTTTGGGGCACAGATACGCAGTATTTT. Encoded protein: CASRTGVWGTDTQYF. Supplemented by reference TRBV19 and TRBJ2-3, the full variable domain reads DGGITQSPKYLFRKEGQNVTLSCEQNLNHDAMYWYRQDPGQGLRLIYYSQIVNDFQKGDIAEGYSVSREKKESFPLTVTSAQKNPTAFYLCASRTGVWGTDTQYFGPGTRLTVL.

This chain uses TRBV6-2 or TRBV6-3 with TRBJ2-7, with 7 bases aligning to TRBD1. Germline CDR1 and CDR2: MNHEY and SVGEGT. Trimming at V came to 7 bases and at J to 1 base, leaving 7 bases not matched to a gene. The CDR3 consists of 14 residues. This chain's CDR3 is CASTPWDRSYEQYF. DNA of the CDR3: TGTGCCAGCACCCCCTGGGACAGATCCTACGAGCAGTACTTC.

The chain uses TRBV7-2 and TRBJ2-1; possibly TRBD2 for D (6 bases). V was cut by 3 bases and J by 4 bases, with 10 bases left in between. The CDR3 length is 14 residues. Germline-derived CDR1 and CDR2 are SGHTA and FQGNSA. CDR3 sequence (DNA): TGTGCCAGCAGCTTGACTAGGGATTACAATGAGCAGTTCTTC. Residues: CASSLTRDYNEQFF.

V gene TRBV6-5 combines with J gene TRBJ2-7; D perhaps matches TRBD1 (7 bases). This CDR3 spans 13 amino acids. V was clipped by 7 bases and J by 4 bases, with 14 bases between them. Germline V CDR1 and CDR2: MNHEY, SVGAGI. DNA of the CDR3: TGTGCCAGCACCCAGACAGGGAGGTACGAGCAGTACTTC. Encoded protein: CASTQTGRYEQYF.

The chain couples TRBV3-1 (or the pseudogene TRBV3-2) to TRBJ1-2; TRBD1 matches at 8 bases. Per germline, CDR1 LGHDT and CDR2 YNNKEL (reference sequence). The CDR3 is 14 residues long. Unmatched junction bases numbered 10, after V lost 5 bases and J lost 8 bases. The CDR3 DNA reads TGTGCCAGCAGCTCCAGGGGGCAGGTAGAAGGCTACACCTTC. This sequence encodes CASSSRGQVEGYTF.

The V gene is TRBV5-1, the J gene TRBJ2-1; D not certain. CDR3 length: 15 residues. The germline gives CDR1 SGHRS, CDR2 YFSETQ. V lost 0 bases and J lost 0, with 7 bases in between. The CDR3 bases are TGCGCCAGCAGCTTGGCGCCGAGCTCCTACAATGAGCAGTTCTTC. Residues: CASSLAPSSYNEQFF.

Note on this clone: Its ends do not fully match the called genes, so a read error is possible. The chain carries TRBV2 and TRBJ1-1; TRBD1 aligns across 9 bases. Looked up from germline, CDR1 is SNHLY and CDR2 is FYNNEI. This CDR3 spans 13 amino acids. The CDR3 loop is CASSTPAGRTGEF. CDR3 DNA: TGTGCCAGCAGTACCCCCGCCGGCCGGACAGGGGAGTTT.

V gene TRBV5-1 combines with J gene TRBJ2-1; D possibly corresponds to TRBD2 (6 bases). The CDR3 contains 12 residues. V lost 5 bases, J lost 7 bases, and 10 bases lay in between. Germline V gene lookup returns CDR1 SGHRS and CDR2 YFSETQ. The DNA for the CDR3 is TGCGCCAGCAGGCCCGGGGGAAATGAGCAGTTCTTC. It yields the protein CASRPGGNEQFF.

The chain employs TRBV11-2 and TRBJ1-2; 8 nucleotides align to TRBD1. The V gene's germline CDR1 is SGHAT and CDR2 FQNNGV. V lost 3 bases to trimming and J lost 8 bases; unmatched junction nucleotides: 11. The CDR3 is made up of 15 amino acids. The CDR3 DNA is TGTGCCAGCAGCTTGGGTGCGCAGGGGGCGCGAGGCTACACCTTC. The encoded protein is CASSLGAQGARGYTF. Together with reference TRBV11-2 and TRBJ1-2, the CDR3 gives the full variable domain: EAGVAQSPRYKIIEKRQSVAFWCNPISGHATLYWYQQILGQGPKLLIQFQNNGVVDDSQLPKDRFSAERLKGVDSTLKIQPAKLEDSAVYLCASSLGAQGARGYTFGSGTRLTVV.

The chain couples TRBV6-5 to TRBJ1-5; TRBD1 matches 7 bases. Unmatched junction bases numbered 7, after V lost 4 bases and J lost 7 bases. Germline V CDR1 and CDR2: MNHEY, SVGAGI. There are 14 residues in the CDR3. The CDR3 sequence: CASSSDRSGQPQHF. Here the CDR3 DNA reads TGTGCCAGCAGTTCGGACAGGTCGGGGCAGCCCCAGCATTTT.

This clone was observed many times. The chain employs TRBV5-1 and TRBJ1-4, with no clear D. Germline CDR1 reads SGHRS; CDR2 reads YFSETQ. This CDR3 spans 14 amino acids. V dropped 4 bases and J dropped 4 bases, with 11 bases sitting between them. CDR3 residues: CASSEEQVNEKLFF. Here the CDR3 DNA reads TGCGCCAGCAGCGAAGAGCAAGTTAATGAAAAACTGTTTTTT.

V and J are TRBV7-2 and TRBJ1-5; 9 bases match TRBD1. The germline CDR1 and CDR2 sequences are SGHTA and FQGNSA. Trimming took 5 bases from V and 5 from J; bases not matched to a gene: 4. The CDR3 totals 14 residues. The CDR3 DNA follows: TGTGCCAGCAGCCCGGACAGGGGAGATCAGCCCCAGCATTTT. Translating gives CASSPDRGDQPQHF.

The chain is built from TRBV30 and TRBJ1-4, with a weak D call TRBD1 (6 bases). The CDR3 is made up of 15 amino acids. The germline gives CDR1 GTSNPN, CDR2 SVGIG (reference sequence). Between the trimmed V and J ends, which lost 0 bases and 7 bases, there was a span of 15 bases. CDR3 coding DNA: TGTGCCTGGAGTGTACGGGGGGGCGCGAGTGAAAAACTGTTTTTT. Translating it yields CAWSVRGGASEKLFF. Combining the CDR3 with reference TRBV30 and TRBJ1-4 gives the whole variable domain SQTIHQWPATLVQPVGSPLSLECTVEGTSNPNLYWYRQAAGRGLQLLFYSVGIGQISSEVPQNLSASRPQDRQFILSSKKLLLSDSGFYLCAWSVRGGASEKLFFGSGTQLSVL.

The rearrangement links TRBV6-2 or TRBV6-3 to TRBJ2-5, with 14 bases matching TRBD2. There are 15 residues in the CDR3. V lost 5 bases, J lost 1 base, and 0 bases stayed unmatched. Germline CDR1 MNHEY, CDR2 SVGEGT. CDR3 DNA sequence: TGTGCCAGCAGTGGGACTAGCGGGAGCCAAGAGACCCAGTACTTC. It yields the protein CASSGTSGSQETQYF.

CDR3 DNA sequence: TGTGCCAGCAGCCGCGACAGGGTGGTACCTGAAGCTTTCTTT. Its translation is CASSRDRVVPEAFF. The genes are TRBV6-5 and TRBJ1-1, with 7 bases aligning to TRBD1. Trimming at V came to 6 bases and at J to 6 bases, leaving 10 bases not matched to a gene. This CDR3 contains 14 residues. Germline V lookup: CDR1 MNHEY, CDR2 SVGAGI.

This clone was observed a handful of times. The J gene is TRBJ2-1, the V gene TRBV28; 8 bases fit TRBD2. This CDR3 comprises 15 residues. Trimming cost V 2 bases and J 4 bases; bases outside gene matches: 4. Germline loops: CDR1 MDHEN, CDR2 SYDVKM. The CDR3 loop is CASSLVVAGYNEQFF. For the CDR3, the DNA is TGTGCCAGCAGTTTAGTGGTAGCGGGATACAATGAGCAGTTCTTC.

The V call is TRBV30, the J call TRBJ1-1; D is uncertain. Deletions cut 0 bases from V and 3 bases from J, with 11 bases between. The CDR3 has 14 amino acids. Looked up from germline, CDR1 is GTSNPN and CDR2 is SVGIG (reference sequence). CDR3 sequence (DNA): TGTGCCTGGAGTGTAGTCCGCCGGGACACTGAAGCTTTCTTT. Translation: CAWSVVRRDTEAFF.

The chain links TRBV24-1 to TRBJ2-5; perhaps TRBD2 as D (6 bases). The CDR3 contains 14 residues. V was pared by 4 bases and J by 2 bases, with 10 bases between. Germline lookup yields CDR1 KGHDR and CDR2 SFDVKD. The DNA of the CDR3 is TGTGCCACCAGTGACGGGACTCCTCAAGAGACCCAGTACTTC. This gives the protein CATSDGTPQETQYF.

The chain recombines TRBV5-5 with TRBJ1-4; TRBD1 matches 8 bases. Germline V gene lookup returns CDR1 SGHKS and CDR2 YYEKEE (reference sequence). This CDR3 has 14 residues. Trimming took 7 bases from V and 10 from J; bases not matched to a gene: 12. The CDR3 sequence is CASGSGGAEGKLFF. CDR3 DNA: TGTGCCAGCGGATCAGGGGGCGCGGAGGGAAAACTGTTTTTT.

This clone was counted only a few times. The rearrangement joins TRBV19 to TRBJ2-7; TRBD2 matches 7 bases. Germline CDR1 is LNHDA and CDR2 is SQIVND (reference sequence). This CDR3 comprises 13 residues. After removal of 8 bases from V and 3 bases from J, the junction contained 7 bases not matched to a gene. The CDR3 loop is CASADGRRYEQYF. CDR3 in DNA: TGTGCCAGTGCCGACGGGAGGCGCTACGAGCAGTACTTC.

V and J are TRBV7-2 and TRBJ1-4; 8 nucleotides match TRBD1. Germline CDR1 and CDR2: SGHTA and FQGNSA. This CDR3 is built from 16 residues. The junction had 13 bases not matched to a gene; V was cut back by 5 bases and J by 8 bases. This chain's CDR3 is CASSNAPGGRGEKLFF. The CDR3 DNA reads as TGTGCCAGCAGCAATGCCCCAGGGGGCCGTGGGGAAAAACTGTTTTTT.

V gene TRBV7-2 combines with J gene TRBJ1-2, with 8 bases lining up with TRBD1. The CDR3 runs to 15 residues. Per germline, CDR1 SGHTA and CDR2 FQGNSA. With V trimmed by 8 bases and J by 1 base, 9 bases remained unmatched. The CDR3 nucleotides are TGTGCCAGCGCCCAGACAGGGGCCCTTAACTATGGCTACACCTTC. This sequence encodes CASAQTGALNYGYTF.

With regard to this clone: Different DNA sequences within this sample yield the same CDR3. This rearrangement joins TRBV7-2 to TRBJ1-5; D gene uncertain. Germline CDR1 is SGHTA and CDR2 is FQGNSA. The CDR3 length is 13 residues. Trimming removed 1 base at V and 6 bases at J, with 7 bases between. The CDR3 reads CASSLGLGQPQHF. DNA for the CDR3: TGTGCCAGCAGCTTAGGTCTCGGTCAGCCCCAGCATTTT.

This clone occurred a few times. The chain carries TRBV7-2 and TRBJ1-5, with a tentative D call TRBD1 (5 bases). Trimming pared 4 bases from V and 3 bases from J, leaving 10 bases between. Germline loops: CDR1 SGHTA, CDR2 FQGNSA. The CDR3 runs 14 residues. CDR3 DNA: TGTGCCAGCAGCTACGGACATCTCAATCAGCCCCAGCATTTT. Translating it yields CASSYGHLNQPQHF.